This TCR beta chain was sequenced during a study of T cells after posttransplantation cyclophosphamide. Overall study findings and caveats: Tissue-infiltrating T cells from skin or gut overlapped little with blood T cells. After PTCy, TRB diversity resembled that of CNI/methotrexate controls.

Germline lookup yields CDR1 KGHSH and CDR2 LQKENI. The CDR3 contains 17 residues. Trimming removed 2 bases at V and 4 bases at J, with 20 bases between. The related graft donor's blood sample was taken on the day of bone marrow donation. The data were produced by immunoSEQ multiplex PCR, yet TCRdb's version contains in-frame clones alone and is incomplete. The sample was found to contain 30,000 or so clones, and every one recurs. This clone was seen at least ten times. Its matching antigen is unknown. The genes are TRBV18 and TRBJ1-2; weak D call: TRBD1 (5 bases). Sequenced: PBMCs. This TCR came from a woman in her thirties in good health and a related stem cell transplant donor. The CDR3 nucleotides are TGTGCCAGCTCACCAAGTTTCGGCGGGGGAGCGGCCTATGGCTACACCTTC. It is translated as CASSPSFGGGAAYGYTF. The whole variable domain, remainder taken from reference TRBV18 and TRBJ1-2, is NAGVMQNPRHLVRRRGQEARLRCSPMKGHSHVYWYRQLPEEGLKFMVYLQKENIIDESGMPKERFSAEFPKEGPSILRIQQVVRGDSAAYFCASSPSFGGGAAYGYTFGSGTRLTVV.